These 25 T cell receptor beta chains originate from one sample sequenced in a study of shared clonotypes between healthy human individuals (dated by TCRdb to the early 2020s). Libraries were prepared through the immunoSEQ multiplex PCR assay. Entries here come from immuneACCESS through TCRdb and include only in-frame sequences with V and J called. Some clones fail to appear in such tables; in the studies checked, an unresolved V gene covers under half of the shortfall, and the cause of the remainder is unknown. The sample table records approximately 510,000 clones; about four fifths of these occur just once. 10% to 15% of the sample goes to the ten largest clones. The sequenced material came from PBMCs. All receptors come from a woman aged 40 to 50 in good health. Some clones in this sample may be carry-over from other donors' samples.

The chain employs TRBV7-2 and TRBJ1-1, with D perhaps matching TRBD1 (5 bases). Trimming took 6 bases from V and 7 from J, leaving 15 bases between them. CDR3 length: 13 residues. Germline V gives CDR1 SGHTA, CDR2 FQGNSA. The chain's CDR3 is CASSPGTRVEAFF. The CDR3 nucleotides read TGTGCCAGCAGTCCCGGGACGCGCGTTGAAGCTTTCTTT.

J is TRBJ1-5 and V is TRBV5-1; D may be TRBD1 (5 bases). Trimming cost V 0 bases and J 5 bases, with 12 bases left between them. CDR3 size: 15 residues. CDR1 and CDR2 from the germline V gene are SGHRS and YFSETQ. In nucleotides, the CDR3 is TGCGCCAGCAGCTTGGCGGGGGGTTCGGATCAGCCCCAGCATTTT. Protein sequence: CASSLAGGSDQPQHF.

The chain links TRBV18 to TRBJ1-5; tentatively, D is TRBD1 (5 bases). The CDR3 covers 16 residues. The V gene's germline CDR1 is KGHSH and CDR2 LQKENI. With 0 bases removed from V and 0 bases from J, the gap between germline ends came to 9 bases. CDR3: CASSPPSGPSNQPQHF. The CDR3 nucleotides are TGTGCCAGCTCACCACCGTCAGGGCCTAGCAATCAGCCCCAGCATTTT.

The chain employs TRBV10-3 and TRBJ2-4; 9 nucleotides line up with TRBD2. In germline, CDR1 is ENHRY, CDR2 SYGVKD. J gave up 5 bases and V 3 bases, and 11 bases lay outside the gene matches. The length of the CDR3 is 17 residues. CDR3 sequence: CAISDGLAGLDENIQYF. CDR3 in DNA: TGTGCCATCAGTGATGGGCTAGCGGGATTGGATGAAAACATTCAGTACTTC.

The rearrangement joins TRBV18 to TRBJ1-1; a weak D match, TRBD1 (5 bases). The germline V gene has CDR1 KGHSH and CDR2 LQKENI. With 1 base removed from V and 0 bases from J, the gap between germline ends came to 12 bases. The CDR3 runs 16 residues. The CDR3 DNA reads TGTGCCAGCTCACCACAGGCCACAGGAATGAACACTGAAGCTTTCTTT. It yields the protein CASSPQATGMNTEAFF.

Note on this clone: A far larger clone is only one base removed, so a read error is likely. The chain has TRBV13 and TRBJ2-1; maybe TRBD2 (6 bases). The V end lost 1 base, the J end lost 2 bases, and 6 bases lay between the germline ends. This CDR3 comprises 14 residues. Germline V gives CDR1 PRHDT, CDR2 FYEKMQ (reference sequence). CDR3 in DNA: TGTGCCAGCAGCTTAGCGGGAGCCTACAATGAGCAGTTCTTC. Its translation: CASSLAGAYNEQFF.

The genes are TRBV21-1 and TRBJ2-1; TRBD2, the table's D call, was not compared with the DNA. TRBV21-1 is recorded as a pseudogene. This CDR3 has 16 amino acids. CDR3 residues: CASSKVGRLRCNEQFF. The CDR3 region has the DNA TGTGCCAGCAGCAAAGTCGGCAGACTTAGATGCAATGAGCAGTTCTTC.

CDR3 protein: CASSRPVLAGGYEQYF. DNA for the CDR3: TGTGCCAGCAGTAGACCCGTGCTAGCGGGAGGCTACGAGCAGTACTTC. The rearrangement joins TRBV28 to TRBJ2-7; 11 nucleotides align to TRBD2. V gave up 5 bases and J gave up 3 bases; unmatched junction bases: 9. This CDR3 contains 16 residues. Germline V gene data show CDR1 as MDHEN and CDR2 as SYDVKM.

V is TRBV30 and J is TRBJ2-1; maybe TRBD1 (6 bases). CDR1 and CDR2 (germline): GTSNPN, SVGIG (reference sequence). This CDR3 region has 14 residues. Trimming cost V 7 bases and J 4 bases, with 17 bases left between them. DNA for the CDR3: TGTGCCTTACTACCCGACAGGCCTTACAATGAGCAGTTCTTC. The encoded protein is CALLPDRPYNEQFF.

As to this clone: A much larger clone lies a single base off, so this may be a read error. The sample holds other DNA sequences that translate to the same CDR3. DNA of the CDR3: TGTGCCAGCAGTCATGGACTGCAGAGCACAGATACGCAATATTTT. It is translated as CASSHGLQSTDTQYF. The chain combines TRBV6-5 with TRBJ2-3; D is possibly TRBD2 (5 bases). CDR3 size: 15 residues. Germline CDR1 is MNHEY and CDR2 is SVGAGI.

This clone was found a few times. The rearrangement uses TRBV11-3 and TRBJ2-1, with 11 positions matching TRBD2. The V and J ends lost 5 bases and 7 bases, in that order; junction bases with no gene match: 10. Germline assignment: CDR1 SGHNT and CDR2 YENEEA. The length of the CDR3 is 16 residues. The CDR3 sequence is CASSPRGLAGPNEQFF. The CDR3 coding sequence is TGTGCCAGCAGCCCAAGAGGACTAGCGGGTCCGAATGAGCAGTTCTTC.

The chain recombines TRBV7-9 with TRBJ2-3, with 8 bases identical to TRBD2. The CDR3 has 14 amino acids. The germline CDR1 and CDR2 sequences are SEHNR and FQNEAQ (reference sequence). The V and J ends lost 3 bases and 5 bases, in that order; junction bases with no gene match: 4. CDR3: CASSFVRGGDTQYF. The CDR3 DNA follows: TGTGCCAGCAGCTTTGTCCGGGGGGGAGATACGCAGTATTTT.

The chain employs TRBV5-1 and TRBJ2-5; 8 bases are a match to TRBD2. CDR1 is SGHRS and CDR2 is YFSETQ in the germline V gene. Trimming took 5 bases from V and 3 from J; bases not matched to a gene: 9. CDR3 size: 15 residues. CDR3 sequence reads: CASSRASRGEETQYF. The CDR3 nucleotides read TGCGCCAGCAGTCGCGCCTCGCGGGGGGAAGAGACCCAGTACTTC.

A single count supports this clone. The chain links TRBV19 to TRBJ1-2; 7 bases map to TRBD1. The germline gives CDR1 LNHDA, CDR2 SQIVND (reference sequence). The CDR3 length is 14 residues. Losses at the gene ends were 9 bases for V and 8 bases for J; bases not matched to a gene: 15. The chain's CDR3 is CASAHSTGTGGYTF. Written as DNA, the CDR3 is TGTGCCAGCGCACACTCGACAGGGACGGGCGGCTACACCTTC.

This chain's CDR3 is CASSFGGSGGGPYEQFF. CDR3 DNA: TGTGCCAGCAGCTTCGGTGGGTCCGGGGGAGGGCCCTATGAGCAGTTCTTC. The J gene is TRBJ2-1, the V gene TRBV11-2; 7 nucleotides match TRBD2. Losses at the gene ends were 3 bases for V and 8 bases for J; bases not matched to a gene: 16. The CDR3 length is 17 residues. Germline V lookup: CDR1 SGHAT, CDR2 FQNNGV.

V usage is TRBV6-6 and J usage is TRBJ2-7; 12 bases match TRBD2. CDR3 size: 16 residues. Germline assignment: CDR1 MNHNY and CDR2 SVGAGI (reference sequence). V was pared by 7 bases and J by 7 bases, with 14 bases of the junction left unmatched. This CDR3 is CASTPPLAGGSREQYF. The CDR3 nucleotides read TGTGCCAGCACCCCACCCCTAGCGGGAGGGTCCAGGGAGCAGTACTTC.

CDR3 amino acids: CASSPGPGVRAFF. CDR3 DNA: TGTGCCAGCAGCCCCGGACCCGGGGTGCGAGCTTTCTTT. The chain links TRBV7-9 to TRBJ1-1; D not resolved. The V end was cut by 5 bases, the J end by 10 bases, with 17 bases between. The length of the CDR3 is 13 residues. CDR1 and CDR2 from the germline V gene are SEHNR and FQNEAQ (reference sequence).

The chain combines TRBV19 with TRBJ1-1; TRBD1 agrees at 10 bases. The germline gives CDR1 LNHDA, CDR2 SQIVND (reference sequence). This CDR3 is 16 amino acids long. Trimming removed 7 bases from V and 0 bases from J; junction bases left unmatched: 8. Here the CDR3 reads CASIRTGGIMNTEAFF. In DNA form, the CDR3 reads TGTGCCAGTATAAGGACAGGGGGGATCATGAACACTGAAGCTTTCTTT.

V gene TRBV29-1 combines with J gene TRBJ1-5; D is perhaps TRBD1 (5 bases). Trimming took off 3 bases at V and 6 bases at J, with 15 bases between the two ends. Per germline, CDR1 SQVTM and CDR2 ANQGSEA. CDR3 length equals 14 residues. The CDR3 is CSVDSGDGGQPQHF. Written as DNA, the CDR3 is TGCAGCGTTGATTCGGGGGACGGGGGTCAGCCCCAGCATTTT.

The chain recombines TRBV6-6 with TRBJ2-5; D is unresolved. The germline CDR1 and CDR2 sequences are MNHNY and SVGAGI (reference sequence). With 2 bases removed from V and 3 bases from J, the gap between germline ends came to 13 bases. CDR3 length: 15 amino acids. CDR3 residues: CASSYNYRAEETQYF. CDR3 coding DNA: TGTGCCAGCAGTTACAACTACCGGGCAGAAGAGACCCAGTACTTC.

This chain uses TRBV19 with TRBJ2-7; D remains ambiguous. This CDR3 has 13 amino acids. The V end lost 2 bases, the J end lost 3 bases, and 8 bases lay between the germline ends. Germline values: CDR1 LNHDA, CDR2 SQIVND (reference sequence). CDR3 sequence reads: CASSIHVFYEQYF. As DNA, the CDR3 is TGTGCCAGTAGTATACACGTGTTCTACGAGCAGTACTTC.

This chain connects TRBV5-1 to TRBJ2-7; 14 bases fit TRBD2. This CDR3 is 16 amino acids long. V gave up 4 bases and J gave up 4 bases; unmatched junction bases: 7. Germline V gene data show CDR1 as SGHRS and CDR2 as YFSETQ. CDR3 DNA sequence: TGCGCCAGCAGCCAGGGACTAGCGGGAGTAAGTTACGAGCAGTACTTC. This sequence encodes CASSQGLAGVSYEQYF.

The rearrangement joins TRBV28 to TRBJ1-3, with a weak D call TRBD1 (5 bases). V lost 3 bases, J lost 0 bases, and 9 bases lay in between. Per the germline V gene, CDR1 is MDHEN and CDR2 is SYDVKM. The CDR3 has 15 residues. As DNA, the CDR3 is TGTGCCAGCAGTTTGGGCAGGGACTCTGGAAACACCATATATTTT. It yields the protein CASSLGRDSGNTIYF.

This clone was detected only a few times. V and J are TRBV11-2 and TRBJ1-1, with TRBD1 matching over 8 bases. This CDR3 contains 14 residues. Germline CDR1 SGHAT, CDR2 FQNNGV. With 8 bases clipped from V and 1 base from J, the junction kept 6 bases outside the gene matches. CDR3 sequence (DNA): TGTGCCAGCGGGTGGGACAGGTCGAACACTGAAGCTTTCTTT. Translation: CASGWDRSNTEAFF.

The chain joins TRBV10-3 to TRBJ2-3; 9 bases fit TRBD1. V was clipped by 7 bases and J by 3 bases; unmatched bases: 5. This CDR3 has 14 residues. The germline gives CDR1 ENHRY, CDR2 SYGVKD. As DNA, the CDR3 is TGTGCCATCAAACCCGGGACAGGGACAGATACGCAGTATTTT. Amino acids: CAIKPGTGTDTQYF.